In its sample, the clone carrying this TCR beta chain was seen a few times. The record originates from a study of blood T cells in healthy people across ages. The CDR3 contains 14 residues. The V gene's germline CDR1 is SGHTA and CDR2 FQGNSA. V lost 6 bases to trimming and J lost 2 bases; unmatched junction nucleotides: 5. A second PCR, run for roughly 7 to 12 cycles, used a sample-barcoded 5' primer plus a J-beta primer mix. TCRdb redid the calling of the 5' RACE reads with MiXCR, one entry per CDR3 protein. The table records some 1,800,000 distinct CDR3 sequences, about two fifths of them present only once.

The clonotype was recovered from a human donor in good health. The chain is built from TRBV7-2 and TRBJ2-3, with 7 bases identical to TRBD1. The specimen sequenced was blood. The chain's CDR3 is CASRSGTATDTQYF. CDR3 DNA sequence: TGTGCCAGCAGGTCCGGGACAGCCACAGATACGCAGTATTTT.